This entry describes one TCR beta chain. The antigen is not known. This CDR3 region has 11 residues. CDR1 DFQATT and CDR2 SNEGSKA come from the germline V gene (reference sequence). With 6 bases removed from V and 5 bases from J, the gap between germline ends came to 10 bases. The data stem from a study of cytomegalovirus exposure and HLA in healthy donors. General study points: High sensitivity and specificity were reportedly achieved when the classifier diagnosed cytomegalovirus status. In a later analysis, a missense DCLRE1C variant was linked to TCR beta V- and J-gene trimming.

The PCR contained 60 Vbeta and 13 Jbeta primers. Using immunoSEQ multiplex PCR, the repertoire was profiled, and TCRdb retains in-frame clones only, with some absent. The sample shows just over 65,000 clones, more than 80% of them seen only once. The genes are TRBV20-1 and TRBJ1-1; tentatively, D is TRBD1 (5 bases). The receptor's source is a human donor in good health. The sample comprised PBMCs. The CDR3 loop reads CSAPDTTEAFF. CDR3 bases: TGCAGTGCCCCGGACACGACTGAAGCTTTCTTT.